This TCR beta chain was observed in a study of blood T cells in healthy people across ages. CDR3 size: 16 residues. Germline V gene data show CDR1 as SGHRS and CDR2 as YFSETQ. Donors gave approximately 9.9 milliliters of peripheral blood apiece. PBMCs were isolated at a quantity of at least 6 million per sample. The count of this clonotype is one. Compared with germline, one end of the junction differs, possibly owing to a read error. Sample-barcoded 5' priming and a J-beta primer mix drove a second PCR of roughly 6 to 12 cycles. TCRdb fed the 5' RACE reads into MiXCR, producing one record per CDR3 protein. The top ten clones hold about a tenth of a sample with more than 750,000 distinct CDR3 sequences, roughly 28% of them seen once. The sample was also linked to a second study, of T cells of mothers and their children. That work states: In related and unrelated pairs alike, thymic selection shapes TCR recombination output, with inherited differences minor.

The chain joins TRBV5-1 to TRBJ2-2; D is possibly TRBD1 or TRBD2 (5 bases each). The sequence derives from a woman between 35 and 50 years old in good health. The specimen sequenced was blood. This chain's CDR3 is CASSLVVGVNTGERFF. In DNA form, the CDR3 reads TGCGCCAGCAGCTTGGTGGTAGGGGTAAACACCGGGGAGCGGTTTTTT.